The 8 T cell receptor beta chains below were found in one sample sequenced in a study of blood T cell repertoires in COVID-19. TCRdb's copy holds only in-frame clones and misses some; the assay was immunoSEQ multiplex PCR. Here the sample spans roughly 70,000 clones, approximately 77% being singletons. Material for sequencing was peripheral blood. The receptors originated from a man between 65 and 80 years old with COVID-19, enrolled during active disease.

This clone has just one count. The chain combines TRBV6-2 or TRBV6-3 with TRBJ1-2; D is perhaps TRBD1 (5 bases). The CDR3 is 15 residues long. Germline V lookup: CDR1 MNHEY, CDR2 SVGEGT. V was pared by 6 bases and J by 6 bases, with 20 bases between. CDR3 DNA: TGTGCCAGCAGCTTGGGGCGGTTCATTACAGATGGCTACACCTTC. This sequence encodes CASSLGRFITDGYTF.

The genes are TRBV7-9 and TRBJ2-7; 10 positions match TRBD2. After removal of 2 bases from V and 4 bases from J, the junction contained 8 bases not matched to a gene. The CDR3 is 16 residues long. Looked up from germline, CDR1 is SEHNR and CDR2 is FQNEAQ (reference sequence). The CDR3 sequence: CASSLPSGRAGYEQYF. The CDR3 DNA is TGTGCCAGCAGCTTACCAAGCGGGAGGGCCGGGTACGAGCAGTACTTC.

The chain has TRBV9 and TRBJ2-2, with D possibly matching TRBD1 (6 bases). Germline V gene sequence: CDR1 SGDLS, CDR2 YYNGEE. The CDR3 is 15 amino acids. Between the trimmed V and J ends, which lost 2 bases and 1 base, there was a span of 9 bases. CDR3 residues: CASSVRTENTGELFF. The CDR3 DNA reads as TGTGCCAGCAGCGTTCGGACAGAGAACACCGGGGAGCTGTTTTTT.

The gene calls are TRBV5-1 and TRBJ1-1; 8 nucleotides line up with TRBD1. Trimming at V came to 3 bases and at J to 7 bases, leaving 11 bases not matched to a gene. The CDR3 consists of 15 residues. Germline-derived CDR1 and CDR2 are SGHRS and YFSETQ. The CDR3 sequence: CASSSLGQGFLEAFF. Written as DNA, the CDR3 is TGCGCCAGCAGCTCACTCGGACAGGGCTTCCTTGAAGCTTTCTTT.

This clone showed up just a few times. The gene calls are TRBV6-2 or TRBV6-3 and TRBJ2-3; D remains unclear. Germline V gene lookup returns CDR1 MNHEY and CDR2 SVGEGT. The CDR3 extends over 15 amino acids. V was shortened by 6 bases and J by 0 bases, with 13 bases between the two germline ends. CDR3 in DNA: TGTGCCAGCAGCCCCTTTAGCAGCAGCACAGATACGCAGTATTTT. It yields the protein CASSPFSSSTDTQYF.

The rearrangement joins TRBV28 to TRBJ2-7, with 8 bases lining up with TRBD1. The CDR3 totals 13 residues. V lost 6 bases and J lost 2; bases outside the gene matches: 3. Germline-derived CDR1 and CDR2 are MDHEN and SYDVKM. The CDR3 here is CASRDRATYEQYF. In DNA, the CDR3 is TGTGCCAGCAGGGACAGGGCGACCTACGAGCAGTACTTC.

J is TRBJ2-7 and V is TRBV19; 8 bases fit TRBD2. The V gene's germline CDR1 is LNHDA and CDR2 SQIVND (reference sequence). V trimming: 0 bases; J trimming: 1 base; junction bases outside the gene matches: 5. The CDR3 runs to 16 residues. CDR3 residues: CASSIDSSGRSYEQYF. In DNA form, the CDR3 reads TGTGCCAGTAGTATAGATTCCAGCGGGAGATCCTACGAGCAGTACTTC.

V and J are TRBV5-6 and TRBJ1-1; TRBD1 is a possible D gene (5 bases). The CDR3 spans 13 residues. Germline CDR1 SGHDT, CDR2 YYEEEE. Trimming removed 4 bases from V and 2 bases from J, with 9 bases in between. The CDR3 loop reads CASSETDNTEAFF. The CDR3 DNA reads TGTGCCAGCAGCGAGACAGATAACACTGAAGCTTTCTTT. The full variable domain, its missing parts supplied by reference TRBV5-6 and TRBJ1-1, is DAGVTQSPTHLIKTRGQQVTLRCSPKSGHDTVSWYQQALGQGPQFIFQYYEEEERQRGNFPDRFSGHQFPNYSSELNVNALLLGDSALYLCASSETDNTEAFFGQGTRLTVV.